Presented here are 19 T cell receptor beta chains from one specimen sequenced in a study of CD8 T cells in ankylosing spondylitis. The study, taken as a whole, reports: Seemingly characteristic of ankylosing spondylitis blood was a TCR beta motif consisting of 7 or 8 highly homologous variants.

TCRdb processed the 5' RACE reads anew with MiXCR; each CDR3 protein has one entry. In the table there are roughly 350,000 distinct CDR3 sequences, 7% to 9% of which are singletons. The antigens of these receptors remain unknown. The sample consisted of blood, either unsorted or a sorted T cell fraction (not recorded which). The receptors shown here come from a male donor with ankylosing spondylitis.

The V gene is TRBV12-3 or TRBV12-4, the J gene TRBJ1-4, with D maybe TRBD1 (5 bases). The V gene lost 5 bases and the J gene lost 5 bases, with 9 bases spanning the gap. CDR3 length: 13 residues. CDR3 protein: CASSRGRNEKLFF. The CDR3 coding sequence is TGTGCCAGCAGTAGGGGAAGGAATGAAAAACTGTTTTTT.

This chain links TRBV4-1 with TRBJ2-7, with 9 bases that match TRBD1. CDR1 is MGHRA and CDR2 is YSYEKL in the germline V gene. After removal of 0 bases from V and 2 bases from J, the junction contained 2 bases not matched to a gene. The CDR3 length is 15 residues. CDR3 sequence: CASSQDRDRAYEQYF. CDR3 bases: TGCGCCAGCAGCCAAGACCGGGACAGGGCCTACGAGCAGTACTTC.

V gene TRBV19 combines with J gene TRBJ2-3; possibly TRBD1 for D (6 bases). Germline-derived CDR1 and CDR2 are LNHDA and SQIVND (reference sequence). The CDR3 sequence is 16 residues long. The V end lost 6 bases, the J end lost 2 bases, and 18 bases lay between the germline ends. This CDR3 is CASRQQGPSFTDTQYF. The CDR3 DNA is TGTGCCAGTAGACAACAGGGACCCTCCTTCACAGATACGCAGTATTTT.

In its sample, this clonotype was seen many times. The rearrangement uses TRBV10-3 and TRBJ2-2, with D tentatively TRBD2 (6 bases). Germline CDR1 is ENHRY and CDR2 is SYGVKD. There are 14 residues in the CDR3. Trimming took off 8 bases at V and 2 bases at J, with 12 bases between the two ends. The CDR3 DNA follows: TGTGCCATCCGGGACTCCCGAAACACCGGGGAGCTGTTTTTT. Its translation: CAIRDSRNTGELFF.

The V call is TRBV6-6, the J call TRBJ1-3, with D maybe TRBD1 (5 bases). The V gene lost 7 bases and the J gene lost 4 bases, with 11 bases spanning the gap. The germline V gene has CDR1 MNHNY and CDR2 SVGAGI (reference sequence). The CDR3 is 13 residues long. The CDR3 reads CASTQNRGNTIYF. CDR3 nucleotides: TGTGCCAGCACACAAAACAGGGGAAACACCATATATTTT.

This clonotype was counted a few times. The chain uses TRBV20-1 and TRBJ2-1; 12 bases map to TRBD2. The CDR3 runs 15 residues. The germline gives CDR1 DFQATT, CDR2 SNEGSKA (reference sequence). Unmatched junction bases numbered 6, after V lost 3 bases and J lost 6 bases. As DNA, the CDR3 is TGCAGTGCTAGGGGGGGACTAGCGGGCCTCAATGAGCAGTTCTTC. Residues: CSARGGLAGLNEQFF.

This clonotype was detected a few times. The chain couples TRBV20-1 to TRBJ2-7, with D uncertain. Germline V gives CDR1 DFQATT, CDR2 SNEGSKA (reference sequence). Trimming pared 4 bases from V and 3 bases from J, leaving 16 bases between. This CDR3 comprises 14 residues. The CDR3 protein is CSAIDLSALYEQYF. CDR3 DNA: TGCAGTGCTATTGACCTAAGCGCCCTCTACGAGCAGTACTTC.

This clonotype was picked up a small number of times. The chain has TRBV28 and TRBJ1-5; perhaps TRBD1 as D (6 bases). Trimming shortened V by 6 bases and J by 0 bases, and 15 bases separated the two germline ends. Per germline, CDR1 MDHEN and CDR2 SYDVKM. The CDR3 covers 16 residues. CDR3 sequence: CASRPGQFISNQPQHF. The CDR3 DNA is TGTGCCAGCAGACCGGGACAATTCATTAGCAATCAGCCCCAGCATTTT.

This clonotype showed up just a few times. This rearrangement joins TRBV12-3 or TRBV12-4 to TRBJ2-7; D is possibly TRBD1 (6 bases). The CDR3 covers 15 residues. Trimming cost V 6 bases and J 1 base, with 16 bases left between them. CDR3 sequence: CASRPGTSSSYEQYF. CDR3 DNA: TGTGCCAGCAGGCCCGGGACAAGCTCTTCCTACGAGCAGTACTTC.

This clonotype was observed a single time. The V call is TRBV4-1, the J call TRBJ1-1; D may be TRBD1 (6 bases). Trimming cost V 5 bases and J 1 base, with 17 bases left between them. The CDR3 has 16 amino acids. Germline-derived CDR1 and CDR2 are MGHRA and YSYEKL. The CDR3 DNA sequence: TGCGCCAGCAGCTACCGGGGGCAGGGCAGGAACACTGAAGCTTTCTTT. Protein product: CASSYRGQGRNTEAFF.

The chain has TRBV5-1 and TRBJ2-3, with 12 bases that match TRBD2. The germline gives CDR1 SGHRS, CDR2 YFSETQ. V trimming: 7 bases; J trimming: 2 bases; junction bases outside the gene matches: 8. This CDR3 region has 16 residues. Written as DNA, the CDR3 is TGCGCCAGCGGTCTAGCGGGAGGGCTGAACACAGATACGCAGTATTTT. Protein: CASGLAGGLNTDTQYF.

The chain combines TRBV9 with TRBJ2-2, with D perhaps matching TRBD1 or TRBD2 (5 bases each). The CDR3 extends over 14 amino acids. Germline V gene data show CDR1 as SGDLS and CDR2 as YYNGEE. V gave up 0 bases and J gave up 4 bases, with 7 bases separating them. The CDR3 reads CASSVERGTGELFF. CDR3 coding DNA: TGTGCCAGCAGCGTAGAGAGGGGCACCGGGGAGCTGTTTTTT. The full variable domain, with the rest looked up from reference TRBV9 and TRBJ2-2, is DSGVTQTPKHLITATGQRVTLRCSPRSGDLSVYWYQQSLDQGLQFLIQYYNGEERAKGNILERFSAQQFPDLHSELNLSSLELGDSALYFCASSVERGTGELFFGEGSRLTVL.

This chain joins TRBV20-1 and TRBJ2-7, with 9 bases fitting TRBD2. The trim removed 4 bases at V and 0 bases at J, leaving 7 bases unmatched. The CDR3 totals 15 residues. Per germline, CDR1 DFQATT and CDR2 SNEGSKA (reference sequence). CDR3 coding DNA: TGCAGTGCTACCTTAGCGGGAGAGAGCTCCTACGAGCAGTACTTC. Protein: CSATLAGESSYEQYF.

The chain couples TRBV5-1 to TRBJ1-1, with D possibly TRBD1 on 5 matching bases. Germline loops: CDR1 SGHRS, CDR2 YFSETQ. V was trimmed by 0 bases and J by 4 bases, leaving 13 bases between them. This CDR3 is 15 amino acids long. The CDR3 spells CASSLEGLGVTEAFF. The CDR3, as DNA: TGCGCCAGCAGCTTGGAGGGCCTGGGGGTCACTGAAGCTTTCTTT.

This chain uses TRBV6-2 or TRBV6-3 with TRBJ2-6; 10 bases fit TRBD1. The CDR3 spans 16 residues. CDR1 and CDR2 from the germline V gene are MNHEY and SVGEGT. Trimming cost V 7 bases and J 0 bases; bases outside gene matches: 3. CDR3 loop: CASTDRGNSGANVLTF. The CDR3 DNA reads as TGTGCCAGCACGGACAGGGGGAACTCTGGGGCCAACGTCCTGACTTTC.

This clonotype was seen ten or more times. The chain has TRBV2 and TRBJ1-5; D perhaps matches TRBD1 (6 bases). The CDR3 runs to 16 residues. With 7 bases removed from V and 4 bases from J, the gap between germline ends came to 20 bases. Germline CDR1 and CDR2: SNHLY and FYNNEI. The DNA of the CDR3 is TGTGCCAGCAAGTCAGGGGAAGGAGGGTTGAATCAGCCCCAGCATTTT. As protein: CASKSGEGGLNQPQHF.

The chain employs TRBV7-2 and TRBJ2-7; the D gene is possibly TRBD2 (5 bases). The germline V and J ends were trimmed by 1 base and 4 bases, with 11 bases remaining between them. Per the germline V gene, CDR1 is SGHTA and CDR2 is FQGNSA. This CDR3 is 14 amino acids long. CDR3 amino acids: CASSLDGVRYEQYF. The CDR3, as DNA: TGTGCCAGCAGCTTAGACGGGGTAAGGTACGAGCAGTACTTC.

This clonotype was seen many times. The chain uses TRBV7-9 and TRBJ1-1; D is unresolved. V was cut by 3 bases and J by 8 bases, with 7 bases left in between. This CDR3 comprises 11 residues. In germline, CDR1 is SEHNR, CDR2 FQNEAQ (reference sequence). CDR3 nucleotide sequence: TGTGCCAGCAGCTTGTCCAGAGAAGCTTTCTTT. It specifies CASSLSREAFF.

This chain uses TRBV11-3 with TRBJ1-1, with 9 bases identical to TRBD1. Germline V gene sequence: CDR1 SGHNT, CDR2 YENEEA. The junction had 8 bases not matched to a gene; V was cut back by 10 bases and J by 5 bases. The CDR3 runs 13 residues. CDR3 coding DNA: TGTGCCACCGAGGACAGGGGAGTGACTGAAGCTTTCTTT. It specifies CATEDRGVTEAFF.